What follows is one TCR beta chain and its context. Its cognate antigen has yet to be identified. A read error may explain this, as a much larger clone is one base away. V sheds 5 bases and J sheds 7 bases, leaving 17 bases between their ends. According to the germline V gene, CDR1 reads SGHTA and CDR2 reads FQGNSA. The CDR3 goes from the cysteine to the phenylalanine over 14 residues. The sequence is cut down to CDR3 DNA, 42 bases in frame from base 1. Library preparation used 5' RACE. Instrument used: Illumina HiSeq 2500. The second PCR ran for about 6 to 12 cycles and used a J-beta primer mix along with a sample-barcoded 5' primer. Each TCR beta cDNA molecule received a unique molecular identifier from a template-switch 5' adaptor carrying 12 random nucleotides. Each sample yielded at least 3 million CDR3-containing paired-end reads. All of the RNA was converted into first-strand cDNA using the Mint cDNA synthesis kit, with a TRBC-specific oligonucleotide serving as the primer. Following uracil-DNA glycosylase treatment, a first 18-cycle PCR with universal primers M1SS and BC2_uni_R was performed on all cDNA. Per the original workflow: For normalization, 1 million high-quality reads, each with a distinct molecular identifier, were randomly selected from each sample. Instead of being binned into consensus sequences, reads with shared molecular identifiers were discarded. CDR3 identification, clonotype clustering and error correction used MiTCR with a Q25 quality threshold and the strictest error-elimination algorithm. A nonparametric unseen species model with Euler transformation was used to estimate a lower bound on total TCR beta diversity. TCRdb applied fastp at Q25 and MiXCR to the public reads, then kept only in-frame beta chains. Rows are unified per CDR3 protein, each entry keeping the most common DNA and genes. TCRdb, rather than the study authors, made the V and J calls. Here the sample has fewer than 1,000,000 distinct CDR3 sequences; 40% to 50% occur a single time. The ten largest clones add up to about 19% of the sample.

The roughly 42 donors, aged 6 to 90 years, were systemically healthy Caucasian individuals from Russia. About 9.8 milliliters of peripheral blood were drawn from each donor into EDTA-treated Vacutainer tubes. Ficoll-Paque density-gradient centrifugation was used to isolate PBMCs, with at least 7 million per sample. Trizol reagent was used to extract total RNA from the PBMCs, yielding at least 5.5 micrograms per sample. For every donor, flow cytometry on a PBMC aliquot measured the percentage of naive CD45RAhigh/CD27high T cells. This sample is drawn from a study of blood T cells in healthy people across ages (dated by TCRdb to between 2015 and 2016). With regard to the full study: In model experiments, template switching captured about one uniquely barcoded TCR beta cDNA molecule for every two T cells. To avoid experimental bias, donors of different ages were distributed randomly across sequencing lanes. The study measured age-related changes in TCR beta repertoire diversity using deep sequencing normalized with unique cDNA molecular identifiers. The study analyzed two additional independent replicas of 1 million unique cDNA reads from the same blood draw for two donors, one aged 18 to 30 and one aged 80 or older. Four age groups were formed from the donors: young (average approximately 15 years), middle-aged (just under 40), aged (over 55) and long-lived (less than 85).

The study at large found these results: As age increased, observed TCR beta diversity per million T cells dropped in a roughly linear way, and a significant reduction was already evident by age 40. Because donor CMV infection status was unknown, age-related changes in expanded clonotypes were potentially confounded. Estimates of total diversity based on one million sequenced T cells were regarded as lower bounds and as underestimates. Compared with the aged group, more naive CD4+ T cells, fewer expanded clones and increased TCR diversity were shown by the long-lived group, suggesting age selection. A strong correlation was found between observed TCR beta diversity and the percentage of naive T cells measured by flow cytometry. Bulk unsorted PBMC profiling prevented conclusive comparison of naive and antigen-experienced compartments.

The sample taken for sequencing was blood. The sequence is built from TRBV7-2 and TRBJ2-5; tentative D gene TRBD2, with 7 bases matching. This TCR came from a man aged 60 to 75 in good health. The DNA sequence is TGTGCCAGCAGCGTAACCCAGGGGAGGGGGACCCAGTACTTC. Its protein product is CASSVTQGRGTQYF.